The present T cell receptor (beta chain) was sequenced within a study of T-cell reconstitution after alpha-beta-depleted transplantation in children. The CDR3 sequence is 16 residues long. Germline CDR1 is MNHNS and CDR2 is SASEGT. V lost 6 bases to trimming and J lost 8 bases, with 22 bases between them. Preparation of the TCRbeta library was carried out with unique molecular identifiers. TCRdb itself ran the PCR reads through MiXCR, one entry per CDR3 protein. Of 250,000 to 300,000 distinct CDR3 sequences in the sample, roughly 9.5% were seen once. The chain is built from TRBV6-1 and TRBJ1-4, with unresolved D. The source of this sequence is a human donor who donated a stem cell graft to a child with SCID. Material: PBMCs from the stem cell graft donor, obtained from the stem cell graft. The CDR3 spells CASSSGPPQGGEKLFF. Here the CDR3 DNA reads TGTGCCAGCAGCTCCGGCCCTCCCCAAGGTGGGGAAAAACTGTTTTTT.